This TCR beta chain comes out of a study of T cell repertoires in cytomegalovirus infection. At the level of the study: CMV epitopes used comprised recently identified HLA-C-restricted ones and well-studied HLA-B-restricted ones. A matching HLA type, together with CMV infection, was signaled by public TCR beta signatures. Whole-study findings and limits: HLA-C-restricted, CMV-specific TCR beta clonotypes were dominant ex vivo.

TCRdb re-called the reads through MiXCR, storing one row per CDR3 protein. The sample contains hundreds of thousands of distinct CDR3 sequences, almost 30% of which appear only once. This clonotype was recorded a few times. Its antigen is unknown. Germline assignment: CDR1 MNHEY and CDR2 SMNVEV (reference sequence). Trimming took 4 bases from V and 4 from J; bases not matched to a gene: 6. The CDR3 consists of 15 residues. The TCR comes from a human donor in good health (CMV status not recorded). Some clones in this sample may be carry-over from other donors' samples. The starting material was cultured PBMCs, obtained from culture after CMV antigen stimulation. J is TRBJ1-5 and V is TRBV27, with TRBD1 matching 8 bases. The CDR3 loop is CASSSYQGANQPQHF. Written as DNA, the CDR3 is TGTGCCAGCAGTTCCTATCAGGGGGCAAATCAGCCCCAGCATTTT.